One T cell receptor (beta chain) is described in this entry. The target antigen is unknown. Indicated treatment: roughly 19 received Ad26.COV2.S at low or high dose, single or two shots; roughly 5 received placebo; per-sample allocation not given. The samples date from day 63 after the first vaccine or placebo injection. Built on an Ad26 vector, the vaccine expressed Wuhan-strain SARS-CoV-2 spike. Some clones are missing from TCRdb's copy, which holds only in-frame ones; the method was immunoSEQ multiplex PCR. The data hold about 460,000 clones, with about 89% observed a single time. This specimen comes from a study of Ad26.COV2.S vaccination and SARS-CoV-2 variants. For the study at large: A participant enrolled in the COV1001 Ad26.COV2.S trial arm provided the sample. Intramuscular Ad26.COV2.S at 5x10^10 or 1x10^11 viral particles.

Study-wide points: Whether participants received vaccine or placebo, their non-spike TCR breadth was similar.

The CDR3 runs 13 residues. V was clipped by 5 bases and J by 1 base, with 8 bases between them. Looked up from germline, CDR1 is MNHEY and CDR2 is SMNVEV (reference sequence). Source: peripheral blood, taken in a trial of Ad26.COV2.S vaccine versus placebo. The chain employs TRBV27 and TRBJ1-1, with D unresolved. The receptor comes from a person between 18 and 65 years old who received the Ad26.COV2.S COVID-19 vaccine or a placebo. The CDR3 nucleotides are TGTGCCAGCAGTCTAACACAGAACACTGAAGCTTTCTTT. Protein: CASSLTQNTEAFF.